This T cell receptor (beta chain) is drawn from a study of cytomegalovirus exposure and HLA in healthy donors (dated by TCRdb to about 2017). Concerning the study at large: An earlier analysis of fewer than 750 of the donors reported under 300 Gb of sequence data and about 120 million unique TCR beta sequences obtained from about 179 million T cells. On average, around 240,000 unique TCR beta nucleotide sequences were sequenced per donor among about 400 genotyped donors of the cohort, with roughly 20% of those sequences being non-productive. A later genetic analysis used genome-wide SNP genotypes for about 60% of the roughly 700 donors, treating that subset as a discovery cohort. Typing coverage differed by locus: A, B, C, DRB1 and DQB1 were typed in about 629-640 donors, DQA1 in roughly 500, DPA1 in approximately 600, and DPB1 in 472. High-throughput TCR immunosequencing, statistical association of individual TCRs with disease status, and machine learning were combined to predict cytomegalovirus infection status. The study aimed to test whether signatures of past pathogen exposure could be identified by cataloging public T cell receptors. To study patterns of TCR occurrence, a later analysis re-analyzed previously published TCR beta repertoires from around 660 donors and added high-resolution HLA genotyping. Class I and class II HLA loci were covered by the typing at four-digit resolution. Rather than drawing on any new phenotypic data, the later analysis identified candidate immune exposures from TCR beta sequences and the way those sequences occurred across donors. Roughly 300 gigabases of sequencing data and around 80 million unique TCR sequences made up an early release that covered fewer than 650 HLA-typed donors. In an earlier analysis of 500 to 650 of the donors, high-throughput TCR beta sequencing was used to judge whether each TCR beta V gene segment behaved as functional or pseudogenic. A separate validation cohort of about 110 different subjects was used in addition to the 666-subject first cohort. Using immunosequencing, the study profiled T cell repertoires from approximately 700 subjects and related those repertoires to cytomegalovirus serostatus. Of the roughly 390 genotyped donors, over 65% fell in the genetic ancestry cluster associated with self-reported Caucasian donors. Every repertoire in the discovery cohort had been generated on one and the same sequencing platform. Donor age, sex, ethnicity and CMV serostatus were compiled alongside the repertoire data. Roughly five DR-DQ haplotypes were treated as single units for association and clustering because of strong linkage in the cohort. Broad study findings and their caveats: The classifier was reported to diagnose cytomegalovirus status with high specificity and sensitivity in both the original and validation cohorts. According to the authors, the approach could potentially be generalized to other disease states and immunological phenotypes. According to a later analysis, most CMV-associated TCR beta chains appeared to be HLA-restricted, and the HLA associations seemed to be driven largely by CMV exposure. According to a later analysis, parvovirus B19, influenza, CMV and Epstein-Barr virus appeared linked to several top co-occurrence clusters. According to a later analysis, TCR association rates differed among HLA loci, with DRB1 alleles showing the most associated TCRs and HLA-C alleles showing the fewest. This cohort had only TCR beta chains sequenced, and the lack of alpha or paired-chain data limited which features could be detected. Roughly 15 rarely observed V segments, including chromosome 9 orphons, were excluded from the earlier analysis of approximately 500 of the donors because counts were too low. Sequencing depth was assumed to be roughly uniform across donors in the presence/absence analyses, though that assumption may not hold. HLA typing was unavailable for some donors at each locus, so association tests used only the typed subset. An earlier analysis of around 600 of the donors showed that most TCR beta V segments appeared in productive rearrangements either about 87% or about 30% of the time, which broadly matched IMGT annotations. The 87-base-pair reads could not distinguish some IMGT-functional V segments, including TRBV6-2 and TRBV6-3, so those segments were excluded. Most TCR sequences were observed very rarely across donors, whereas some public TCRs were present in many individuals. A cluster of highly shared sequence variants was judged likely to represent a technical artifact of the sequencing pipeline. In a later analysis, HLA-associated TCR beta chains showed more clonal expansion and lower generation probabilities than non-associated chains that were equally common. In a later genetic analysis, fewer N-insertions in productive TCRs were reported among donors in an Asian-associated ancestry cluster than the roughly 700-donor mean. CMV serostatus was the only immune exposure information available for the cohort. V-gene and J-gene trimming of TCR beta chains was associated with a missense DCLRE1C variant in a later genetic analysis, and the association was replicated in an independent cohort. In the study, some 160 TCR beta chains were listed as associated with cytomegalovirus. In vitro tests confirmed that a few of the cytomegalovirus-associated TCR beta chains recognize cytomegalovirus antigens. At a false discovery rate of 0.05, a later analysis linked 16,951 TCR beta sequences to specific HLA alleles. Correlated functional status among segregating V segments might be attributable to linkage disequilibrium, but an unknown experimental factor could not be ruled out. When HLA alleles, especially DR and DQ, strongly co-occurred, TCR associations were difficult to assign to individual alleles. A further reported finding was that TCR beta sequences accurately predicted the HLA-A and HLA-B alleles for most subjects in the first cohort.

Receptor amplification or capture employed the immunoSEQ multiplex PCR assay. A mixture of 60 forward primers for TCR Vbeta segments and 13 reverse primers for TCR Jbeta segments was used in the multiplex PCR. A multiplex PCR assay on genomic DNA amplified the CDR3 region of rearranged TCR beta genes. The amplified TCR beta libraries were sequenced on the Illumina HiSeq System as 87-base-pair reads. Processing in the source paper ran as follows. Across the 500 to 700 repertoires, a later analysis counted 78 million or so unique TCR beta chains, roughly 11 million of which were shared by at least two donors. A nearest-neighbor algorithm error-corrected the raw reads and collapsed the reads into unique sequences, merging closely related sequences to remove PCR and sequencing errors. Alignment of CDR3 sequences to IMGT reference sequences was used to assign V, D and J gene segments. For a sequence to be retained, a match of at least six nucleotides to both a V gene segment and a J gene segment was required. A rearrangement was called productive if the CDR3 had no stop codons and remained in frame with V and J, and every other rearrangement was called non-productive. Following IMGT convention, CDR3 was defined as the stretch from the second conserved V-encoded cysteine to the conserved J-encoded phenylalanine. Sequences without an unambiguous match to a single V gene segment were excluded from the earlier analysis of about 630 of the donors. In an earlier analysis of several hundred of the donors, a V segment was called functional when productive rearrangements were above 56.7%, and segregating when the standard deviation between donors exceeded 5%. A statistical classification framework was built to diagnose cytomegalovirus status from the catalog of TCR beta chain sequences. V and J gene assignment, in a later analysis, came from comparing TCR nucleotide sequences with IMGT/GENE-DB human TR gene sequences. A later analysis assigned CDR3 sequences and most-parsimonious VDJ recombination scenarios with the TCRdist pipeline. A later analysis defined each TCR beta chain by its CDR3 amino acid sequence plus V-gene family, and excluded reads lacking a unique V-gene family. A later analysis removed 592 highly shared, low-generation-probability nucleotide sequences to deal with suspected cross-contamination and a sequencing artifact. For each public chain, a later analysis derived a clonal expansion index from normalized ranks of inferred template counts within each repertoire. A later analysis computed generation probabilities with a VDJ recombination model fitted to out-of-frame rearrangements, and checked the results against IGoR. In a later analysis, hypergeometric tests were used to score TCR-TCR, TCR-HLA and TCR-CMV co-occurrence, with a repertoire-size bias correction applied to TCR pairs. A later analysis estimated false discovery rates by permuting HLA or CMV assignments 20 times. In a later analysis, co-occurring TCRs were grouped using DBSCAN, with TCRdist sequence similarity added in when clustering inside HLA-allele-positive subsets. For co-occurrence clustering, repertoires with fewer than 30,000 or more than 120,000 public chains were excluded, along with about five repertoires with anomalous nucleotide sharing. This is the immuneACCESS table as TCRdb keeps it, with only in-frame sequences that have V and J called. A part of the clones is gone; compared with another copy, unresolved V genes explain less than half, and the rest is unexplained. From that table come the V and J calls and clone size; the DNA was used to work out D and trimming. Across this sample there are about 130,000 clones, with roughly two thirds seen only once. Roughly 1.6% of the sample rests with the top ten.

A remark on this clone: Its antigen is not yet known. No base quality information exists; no much larger clone differs at one position.

V drops 3 bases and J drops 5 bases, leaving 7 bases in between. Taken from the germline V gene, the CDR1 and CDR2 loops are MDHEN and SYDVKM. The CDR3 measures 12 amino acids from cysteine to phenylalanine. The entry retains the CDR3 DNA only, 36 bases that are in frame from base 1. In total, 500 to 700 healthy bone marrow donors made up the cohort. At the time of sampling, every cohort member was nominally healthy, though immune exposures that went unrecorded were likely present. The donor tested CMV seropositive, placing the donor among the 289 seropositive members of the cohort. Every donor gave a peripheral blood sample, and the peripheral blood mononuclear cells from that sample were used for TCR beta sequencing. The Qiagen DNeasy Blood Extraction Kit was used to extract genomic DNA from the blood cell samples.

The sample taken for sequencing was PBMCs. The rearranged chain carries TRBV28 and TRBJ1-2; the D segment cannot be called with confidence. The sequence was collected from a man aged 25 to 40 in good health and CMV-seropositive. Here is the DNA: TGTGCCAGCAGTTTCCTTAGATATGGCTACACCTTC. Its amino acids are CASSFLRYGYTF.